This T cell receptor beta chain was found in a study of T cell repertoires in cytomegalovirus infection. About the study: Indicated by public TCR beta signatures were CMV infection and matching HLA type.

A single record per CDR3 protein comes from TCRdb applying MiXCR to the reads. The sample consists of some 320,000 distinct CDR3 sequences, 25% to 35% of them appearing once. CDR3 size: 11 residues. Trimming took off 3 bases at V and 5 bases at J, with 5 bases between the two ends. Germline V gives CDR1 PRHDT, CDR2 FYEKMQ (reference sequence). This clonotype was seen a few times. Antigen: not known. Findings of the study overall: The ex vivo response showed dominance by HLA-C-restricted CMV-specific TCR beta clonotypes.

This rearrangement joins TRBV13 to TRBJ2-7; D uncertain. The sequencing here drew on cultured PBMCs, taken from culture after CMV antigen stimulation. The sequence was collected from a human donor in good health (CMV status not recorded). Some clones in this sample may be carry-over from other donors' samples. CDR3 protein: CASSLAHEQYF. As DNA, the CDR3 is TGTGCCAGCAGCTTGGCCCACGAGCAGTACTTC.